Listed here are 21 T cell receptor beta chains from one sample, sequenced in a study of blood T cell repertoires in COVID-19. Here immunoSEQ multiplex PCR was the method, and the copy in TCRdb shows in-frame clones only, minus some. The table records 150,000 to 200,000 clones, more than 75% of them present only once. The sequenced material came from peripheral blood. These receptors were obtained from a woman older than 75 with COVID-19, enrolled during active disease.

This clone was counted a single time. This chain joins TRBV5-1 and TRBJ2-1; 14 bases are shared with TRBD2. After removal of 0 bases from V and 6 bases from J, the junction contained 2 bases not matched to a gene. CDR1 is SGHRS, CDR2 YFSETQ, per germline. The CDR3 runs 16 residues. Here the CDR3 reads CASSLETSGRGNEQFF. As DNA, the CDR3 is TGCGCCAGCAGCTTGGAGACTAGCGGGAGGGGCAATGAGCAGTTCTTC.

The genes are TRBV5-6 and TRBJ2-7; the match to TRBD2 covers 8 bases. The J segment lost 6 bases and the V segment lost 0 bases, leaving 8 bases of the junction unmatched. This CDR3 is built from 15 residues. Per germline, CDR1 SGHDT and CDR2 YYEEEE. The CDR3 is CASSLGRAGGLEQYF. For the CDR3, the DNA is TGTGCCAGCAGCTTGGGGCGGGCGGGAGGTCTCGAGCAGTACTTC.

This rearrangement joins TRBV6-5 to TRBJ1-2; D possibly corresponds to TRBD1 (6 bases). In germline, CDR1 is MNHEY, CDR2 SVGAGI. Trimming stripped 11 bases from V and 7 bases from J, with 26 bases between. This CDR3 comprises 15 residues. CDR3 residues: CASRPSTGTFFGYTF. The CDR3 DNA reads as TGTGCCTCCAGACCCAGTACCGGGACATTTTTTGGCTACACCTTC.

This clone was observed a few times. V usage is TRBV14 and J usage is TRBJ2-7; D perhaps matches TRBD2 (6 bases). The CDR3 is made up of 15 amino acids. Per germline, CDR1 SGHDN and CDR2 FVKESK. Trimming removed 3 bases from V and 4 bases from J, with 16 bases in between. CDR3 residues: CASSQRLGRVYEQYF. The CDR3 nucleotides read TGTGCCAGCAGCCAGCGGCTCGGGAGAGTTTACGAGCAGTACTTC.

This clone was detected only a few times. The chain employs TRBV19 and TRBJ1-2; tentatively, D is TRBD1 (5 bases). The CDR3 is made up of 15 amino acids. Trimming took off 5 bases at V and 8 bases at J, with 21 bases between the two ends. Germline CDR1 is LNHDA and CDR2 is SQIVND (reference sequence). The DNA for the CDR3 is TGTGCCAGTAGTTGGGGGGGACGGACGACATCAGGCTACACCTTC. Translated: CASSWGGRTTSGYTF.

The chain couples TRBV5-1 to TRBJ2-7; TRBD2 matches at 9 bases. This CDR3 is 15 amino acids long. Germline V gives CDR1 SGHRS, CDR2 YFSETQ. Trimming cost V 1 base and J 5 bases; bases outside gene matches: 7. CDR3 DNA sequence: TGCGCCAGCAGCTTGCAAGTGGCGGGAGGGCACGAGCAGTACTTC. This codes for CASSLQVAGGHEQYF.

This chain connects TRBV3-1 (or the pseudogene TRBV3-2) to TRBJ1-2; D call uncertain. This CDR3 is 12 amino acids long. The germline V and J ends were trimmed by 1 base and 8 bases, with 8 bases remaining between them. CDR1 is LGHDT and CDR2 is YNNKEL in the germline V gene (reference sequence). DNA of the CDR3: TGTGCCAGCAGCCAAGTCGAGCGGGGCTACACCTTC. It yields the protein CASSQVERGYTF.

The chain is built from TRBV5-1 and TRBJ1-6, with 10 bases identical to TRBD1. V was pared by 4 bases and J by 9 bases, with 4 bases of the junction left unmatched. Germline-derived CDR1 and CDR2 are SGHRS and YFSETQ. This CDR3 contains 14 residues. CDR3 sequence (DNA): TGCGCCAGCAGCGATGGGACAGGGGCTTCACCCCTCCACTTT. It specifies CASSDGTGASPLHF.

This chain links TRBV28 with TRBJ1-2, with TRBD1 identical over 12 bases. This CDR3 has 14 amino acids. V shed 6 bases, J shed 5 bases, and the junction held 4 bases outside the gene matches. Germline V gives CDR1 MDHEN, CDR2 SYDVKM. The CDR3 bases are TGTGCCAGCAGACAGGGACAGGGGGCTTATGGCTACACCTTC. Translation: CASRQGQGAYGYTF.

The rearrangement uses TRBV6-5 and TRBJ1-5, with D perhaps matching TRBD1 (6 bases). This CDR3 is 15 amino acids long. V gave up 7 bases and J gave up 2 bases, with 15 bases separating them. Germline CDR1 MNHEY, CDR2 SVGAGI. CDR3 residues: CASTKQGEGNQPQHF. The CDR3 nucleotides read TGTGCCAGCACTAAACAGGGTGAGGGCAATCAGCCCCAGCATTTT.

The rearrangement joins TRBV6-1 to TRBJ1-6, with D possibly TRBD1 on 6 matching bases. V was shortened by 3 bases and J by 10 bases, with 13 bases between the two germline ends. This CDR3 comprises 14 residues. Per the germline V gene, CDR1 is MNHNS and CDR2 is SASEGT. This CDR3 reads CASSDGGPRSPLHF. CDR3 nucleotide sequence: TGTGCCAGCAGTGACGGGGGGCCGAGATCACCCCTCCACTTT.

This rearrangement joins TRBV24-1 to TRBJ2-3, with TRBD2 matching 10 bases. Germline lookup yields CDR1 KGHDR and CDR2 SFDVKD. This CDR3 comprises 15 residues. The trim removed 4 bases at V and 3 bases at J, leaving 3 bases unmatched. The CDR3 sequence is CATSEWTSGTDTQYF. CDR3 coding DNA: TGTGCCACCAGTGAGTGGACTAGCGGAACAGATACGCAGTATTTT.

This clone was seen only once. The CDR3 protein is CASSLPPGAGTNTGELFF. DNA of the CDR3: TGTGCCAGCAGTCTCCCCCCGGGAGCGGGGACGAACACCGGGGAGCTGTTTTTT. The gene calls are TRBV28 and TRBJ2-2, with 7 bases matching TRBD2. Germline lookup yields CDR1 MDHEN and CDR2 SYDVKM. The ends lost 5 bases at V and 0 bases at J; junction bases unmatched: 12. The CDR3 loop spans 18 amino acids.

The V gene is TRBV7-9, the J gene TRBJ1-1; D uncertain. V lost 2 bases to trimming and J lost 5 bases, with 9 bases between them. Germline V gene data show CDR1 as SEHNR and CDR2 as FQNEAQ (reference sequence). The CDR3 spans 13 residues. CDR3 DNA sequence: TGTGCCAGCAGCTTATTAGGCGGGACTGAAGCTTTCTTT. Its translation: CASSLLGGTEAFF.

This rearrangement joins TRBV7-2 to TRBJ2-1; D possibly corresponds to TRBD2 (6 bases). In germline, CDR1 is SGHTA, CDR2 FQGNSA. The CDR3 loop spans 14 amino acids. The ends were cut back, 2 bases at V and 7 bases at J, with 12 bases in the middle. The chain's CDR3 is CASSLPGAANEQFF. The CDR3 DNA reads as TGTGCCAGCAGCTTACCGGGAGCTGCGAATGAGCAGTTCTTC.

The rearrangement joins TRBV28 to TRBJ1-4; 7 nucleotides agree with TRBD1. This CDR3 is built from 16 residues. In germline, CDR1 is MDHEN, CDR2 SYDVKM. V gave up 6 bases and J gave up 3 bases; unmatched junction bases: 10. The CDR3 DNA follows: TGTGCCAGCAGAGGGGGCGGTTCGAGTGCTAATGAAAAACTGTTTTTT. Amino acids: CASRGGGSSANEKLFF. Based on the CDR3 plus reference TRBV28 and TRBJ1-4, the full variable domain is DVKVTQSSRYLVKRTGEKVFLECVQDMDHENMFWYRQDPGLGLRLIYFSYDVKMKEKGDIPEGYSVSREKKERFSLILESASTNQTSMYLCASRGGGSSANEKLFFGSGTQLSVL.

CDR3 region: CASSEARGQPQHF. For the CDR3, the DNA is TGTGCCAGCAGTGAAGCGCGGGGCCAGCCCCAGCATTTT. The chain carries TRBV2 and TRBJ1-5; D might be TRBD1 (5 bases). Trimming shortened V by 0 bases and J by 7 bases, and 7 bases separated the two germline ends. The germline CDR1 and CDR2 sequences are SNHLY and FYNNEI. This CDR3 contains 13 residues.

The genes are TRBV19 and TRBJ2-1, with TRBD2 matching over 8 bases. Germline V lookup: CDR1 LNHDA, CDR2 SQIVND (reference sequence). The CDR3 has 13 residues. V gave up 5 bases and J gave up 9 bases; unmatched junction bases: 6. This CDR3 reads CASSPLREGEQFF. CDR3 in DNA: TGTGCCAGTAGTCCCCTCCGGGAGGGTGAGCAGTTCTTC.

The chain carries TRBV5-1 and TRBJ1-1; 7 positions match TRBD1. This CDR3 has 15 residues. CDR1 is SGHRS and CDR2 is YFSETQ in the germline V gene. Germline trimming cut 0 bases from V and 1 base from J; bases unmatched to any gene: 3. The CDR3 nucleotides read TGCGCCAGCAGCTTGGGGGGACAGCAGAACACTGAAGCTTTCTTT. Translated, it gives CASSLGGQQNTEAFF.

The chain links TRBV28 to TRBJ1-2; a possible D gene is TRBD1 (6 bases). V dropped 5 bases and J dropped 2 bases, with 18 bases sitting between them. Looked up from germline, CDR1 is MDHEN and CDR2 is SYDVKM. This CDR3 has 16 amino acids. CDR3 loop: CASSRSGTSINYGYTF. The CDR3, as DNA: TGTGCCAGCAGTCGCTCTGGGACATCCATAAACTATGGCTACACCTTC.

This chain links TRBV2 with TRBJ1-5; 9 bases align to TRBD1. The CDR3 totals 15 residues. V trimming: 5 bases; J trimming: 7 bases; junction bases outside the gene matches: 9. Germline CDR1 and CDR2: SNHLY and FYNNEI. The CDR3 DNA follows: TGTGCCAGCAGTCCGGGACAGGGTATTGGGCAGCCCCAGCATTTT. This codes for CASSPGQGIGQPQHF.